This TCR beta chain was recorded in a study of T cells after yellow fever vaccination. The study made its TCR cDNA through 5'RACE template switching. That step introduced a universal primer site along with UMIs. One entry per CDR3 protein, called by TCRdb with MiXCR from the 5' RACE reads. This table has 170,000 or so distinct CDR3 sequences, over 7% appearing once. Whole-study results and caveats: A minor fraction of clonotypes spanned both CD4 and CD8 compartments. Among primary-vaccination clones, most reappeared after the booster, at 95% to 96% for CD4 and about 90% for CD8.

Germline V gives CDR1 SGHDT, CDR2 YYEEEE. The V gene lost 0 bases and the J gene lost 2 bases, with 5 bases spanning the gap. The CDR3 loop spans 14 amino acids. Points on this clonotype: Its antigen is unidentified.

The TCR was taken from a man in his late teens or twenties who received the YFV17D yellow fever vaccine. The chain recombines TRBV5-6 with TRBJ2-2; no reliable D call. This specimen consisted of CD8+ T cells sorted from PBMCs, obtained 45 days after the yellow fever booster vaccination. The CDR3 nucleotides are TGTGCCAGCAGCTTGGGCAGCAACACCGGGGAGCTGTTTTTT. It encodes CASSLGSNTGELFF.